Reported below is one T cell receptor beta chain. This sample includes further DNA sequences coding for the same CDR3. Some clones are missing from TCRdb's copy, which holds only in-frame ones; the method was immunoSEQ multiplex PCR. Of over 250,000 clones listed, about 90% are singletons. This record comes from a study of blood T cell repertoires in COVID-19. Sequenced material: peripheral blood. This receptor was obtained from a woman aged 70-85 years with COVID-19, enrolled during active disease.

The CDR3 nucleotides read TGTGCCAGTAGCGAGCTCACAGATACGCAGTATTTT. This encodes CASSELTDTQYF. The chain links TRBV19 to TRBJ2-3; D is undetermined. This CDR3 contains 12 residues. Germline-derived CDR1 and CDR2 are LNHDA and SQIVND (reference sequence). V lost 6 bases and J lost 2, with 6 bases in between.